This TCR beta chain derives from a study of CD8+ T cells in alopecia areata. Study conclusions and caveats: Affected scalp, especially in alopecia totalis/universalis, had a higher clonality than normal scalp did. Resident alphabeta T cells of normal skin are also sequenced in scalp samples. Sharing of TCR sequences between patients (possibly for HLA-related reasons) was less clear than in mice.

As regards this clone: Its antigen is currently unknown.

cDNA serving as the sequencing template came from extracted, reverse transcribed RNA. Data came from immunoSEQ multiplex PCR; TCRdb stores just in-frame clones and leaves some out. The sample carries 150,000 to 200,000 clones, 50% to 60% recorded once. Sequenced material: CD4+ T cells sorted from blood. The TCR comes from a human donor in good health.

Here the CDR3 reads CAIGEGQGAAYEQYF. Written as DNA, the CDR3 is TGTGCCATCGGAGAGGGACAGGGGGCCGCCTACGAGCAGTACTTC. This chain joins TRBV10-3 and TRBJ2-7; 12 nucleotides align to TRBD1. Per germline, CDR1 ENHRY and CDR2 SYGVKD. The CDR3 contains 15 residues. V lost 8 bases and J lost 2; bases outside the gene matches: 7.